These 15 T cell receptor beta chains originate from one sample sequenced in a study of naive and memory T cell subsets. Two oligonucleotides, mixed equimolar, formed the beta constant-region primer covering TRBC1 and TRBC2. Four rounds of PCR amplified the ligated cDNA using nested alpha and beta constant-region primers plus SP2. TCRdb called the UMI-ligation and nested PCR reads again in MiXCR, with one record for every CDR3 protein. The sample consists of roughly 150,000 distinct CDR3 sequences, roughly 20% of them appearing once. Whole-study results and caveats: Especially in CD8 cells, naive repertoires contained a few larger clonotypes, possibly CD45RA-re-expressing memory cells.

What these receptors recognize is not known. Sequencing was performed on naive CD4+ T cells from blood. The source is a human donor in good health.

The chain employs TRBV6-5 and TRBJ2-7, with TRBD1 as a possible D gene (5 bases). V dropped 8 bases and J dropped 3 bases, with 20 bases sitting between them. Per the germline V gene, CDR1 is MNHEY and CDR2 is SVGAGI. The CDR3 length is 15 residues. The CDR3 loop reads CASSLAVWTNYEQYF. Here the CDR3 DNA reads TGTGCCAGCTCCCTCGCGGTGTGGACAAACTACGAGCAGTACTTC.

The chain has TRBV6-6 and TRBJ1-1; the D is unclear. This CDR3 comprises 13 residues. The ends were cut back, 8 bases at V and 2 bases at J, with 12 bases in the middle. The germline V gene has CDR1 MNHNY and CDR2 SVGAGI (reference sequence). The CDR3 DNA reads as TGTGCCAGCTATCAGGCTTACAACACTGAAGCTTTCTTT. Protein: CASYQAYNTEAFF.

This clonotype was seen more than once but under ten times. This chain links TRBV6-2 or TRBV6-3 with TRBJ2-7; possibly TRBD2 for D (6 bases). V was clipped by 5 bases and J by 3 bases, with 17 bases between them. Looked up from germline, CDR1 is MNHEY and CDR2 is SVGEGT. The CDR3 spans 15 residues. The CDR3 loop reads CASSHTSSGDYEQYF. CDR3 nucleotide sequence: TGTGCCAGCAGTCACACTAGCTCGGGAGACTACGAGCAGTACTTC.

The chain has TRBV20-1 and TRBJ2-1; TRBD1 matches at 7 bases. The CDR3 is 14 amino acids. CDR1 is DFQATT and CDR2 is SNEGSKA in the germline V gene (reference sequence). V was clipped by 6 bases and J by 3 bases; unmatched bases: 8. This CDR3 reads CSAKKQGIYNEQFF. In DNA, the CDR3 is TGCAGTGCCAAAAAACAGGGGATCTACAATGAGCAGTTCTTC.

V gene TRBV29-1 combines with J gene TRBJ1-1; D remains ambiguous. Germline assignment: CDR1 SQVTM and CDR2 ANQGSEA. The V gene lost 7 bases and the J gene lost 5 bases, with 11 bases spanning the gap. This CDR3 region has 11 residues. CDR3 region: CSGRAWTEAFF. The CDR3, as DNA: TGCAGCGGCCGGGCGTGGACTGAAGCTTTCTTT.

The rearrangement joins TRBV7-9 to TRBJ2-7; perhaps D is TRBD1 or TRBD2 (5 bases each). Germline V lookup: CDR1 SEHNR, CDR2 FQNEAQ (reference sequence). Deletions cut 3 bases from V and 3 bases from J, with 9 bases between. The CDR3 has 13 residues. CDR3 sequence reads: CASSFGTFYEQYF. CDR3 DNA sequence: TGTGCCAGCAGCTTCGGGACCTTCTACGAGCAGTACTTC. Drawing the rest from reference TRBV7-9 and TRBJ2-7, the complete variable domain is DTGVSQNPRHKITKRGQNVTFRCDPISEHNRLYWYRQTLGQGPEFLTYFQNEAQLEKSRLLSDRFSAERPKGSFSTLEIQRTEQGDSAMYLCASSFGTFYEQYFGPGTRLTVT.

J is TRBJ2-3 and V is TRBV28, with 14 bases aligning to TRBD2. V was clipped by 5 bases and J by 3 bases; unmatched bases: 10. This CDR3 is built from 18 residues. The germline V gene encodes CDR1 MDHEN and CDR2 SYDVKM. The CDR3 here is CASSTPGLAGAMTDTQYF. In DNA, the CDR3 is TGTGCCAGCAGTACACCGGGACTAGCGGGAGCCATGACAGATACGCAGTATTTT. Together with reference TRBV28 and TRBJ2-3, the CDR3 gives the full variable domain: DVKVTQSSRYLVKRTGEKVFLECVQDMDHENMFWYRQDPGLGLRLIYFSYDVKMKEKGDIPEGYSVSREKKERFSLILESASTNQTSMYLCASSTPGLAGAMTDTQYFGPGTRLTVL.

This clonotype was observed a few times. V is TRBV28 and J is TRBJ1-5, with 7 bases aligning to TRBD1. Per the germline V gene, CDR1 is MDHEN and CDR2 is SYDVKM. The CDR3 contains 16 residues. J gave up 2 bases and V 5 bases, and 9 bases lay outside the gene matches. This CDR3 reads CASSGQENRGNQPQHF. Here the CDR3 DNA reads TGTGCCAGCAGTGGACAGGAAAACAGAGGCAATCAGCCCCAGCATTTT.

The V and J genes are TRBV12-3 or TRBV12-4 and TRBJ2-1; D gene uncertain. This CDR3 region has 13 residues. Trimming shortened V by 3 bases and J by 6 bases, and 9 bases separated the two germline ends. The DNA of the CDR3 is TGTGCCAGCAGTTTTCGACTGCTCAATGAGCAGTTCTTC. Amino acids: CASSFRLLNEQFF.

The chain has TRBV20-1 and TRBJ2-5, with 7 bases matching TRBD2. J lost 5 bases, V lost 3 bases, and 6 bases had no gene match. CDR1 is DFQATT and CDR2 is SNEGSKA in the germline V gene (reference sequence). This CDR3 contains 13 residues. The CDR3 loop is CSARGGSAETQYF. The DNA for the CDR3 is TGCAGTGCTAGGGGGGGGTCGGCGGAGACCCAGTACTTC.

CDR3 amino acids: CASSDRGREDYGYTF. As DNA, the CDR3 is TGTGCCAGCTCGGACAGGGGCAGAGAAGATTATGGCTACACCTTC. This chain links TRBV18 with TRBJ1-2; TRBD1 agrees at 9 bases. The V and J ends lost 6 bases and 5 bases, in that order; junction bases with no gene match: 10. CDR3 size: 15 residues. Germline values: CDR1 KGHSH, CDR2 LQKENI.

This clonotype was counted only a few times. J is TRBJ2-4 and V is TRBV3-1; 9 bases match TRBD2. Germline V gene data show CDR1 as LGHDT and CDR2 as YNNKEL (reference sequence). Trimming removed 4 bases from V and 10 bases from J; junction bases left unmatched: 14. The CDR3 runs to 16 residues. The CDR3 here is CASSPSNGVAGDIQYF. As DNA, the CDR3 is TGTGCCAGCAGCCCCTCAAACGGAGTAGCGGGAGATATTCAGTACTTC.

The sample holds many counts of this clonotype. CDR3 bases: TGTGCCAGCAGTTACCCAAGGGGACTGAACACCGGGGAGCTGTTTTTT. Protein sequence: CASSYPRGLNTGELFF. The rearrangement uses TRBV6-2 or TRBV6-3 and TRBJ2-2; TRBD2 is a possible D gene (6 bases). V was trimmed by 2 bases and J by 1 base, leaving 11 bases between them. This CDR3 has 16 amino acids. CDR1 is MNHEY, CDR2 SVGEGT, per germline.

V and J are TRBV20-1 and TRBJ2-5; 11 bases agree with TRBD1. The CDR3 runs 16 residues. V lost 6 bases, J lost 4 bases, and 13 bases stayed unmatched. In germline, CDR1 is DFQATT, CDR2 SNEGSKA (reference sequence). CDR3 DNA sequence: TGCAGTGCCAAAGGGGACAGGGGGTGGGTTGGAGAGACCCAGTACTTC. It encodes CSAKGDRGWVGETQYF.

The table lists this clonotype with a few counts. The chain is built from TRBV25-1 and TRBJ2-5; D remains unclear. Trimming removed 1 base at V and 3 bases at J, with 9 bases between. This CDR3 region has 14 residues. Germline V CDR1 and CDR2: MGHDK, SYGVNS. DNA for the CDR3: TGTGCCAGCAGTGAATCGCGGCAGAAAGAGACCCAGTACTTC. This encodes CASSESRQKETQYF.